The sample holds many counts of the clone carrying this T cell receptor beta chain. The antigen remains undetermined. This sample was included in a study of molecular identifiers for immune sequencing clone quantification. It was from around 20,000 to 1,000,000 sorted cells, with 10%, 30% or 50% RNA, that naive CD8 libraries came. As CD8+CD4-CCR7+CD45RA+ cells, naive CD8 T cells were sorted. TCRdb independently ran MiXCR on the PCR reads; one entry per CDR3 protein. The table records about 640,000 distinct CDR3 sequences, 15% to 20% of them present only once. General observations from the study: Clonotypes topping 20 RNA copies carried over 99% of effector molecules but under 1% of naive ones.

CDR1 is SGHTA, CDR2 FQGNSA, per germline. This CDR3 is 14 amino acids long. The trim removed 6 bases at V and 5 bases at J, leaving 6 bases unmatched. V is TRBV7-2 and J is TRBJ1-4, with 7 nucleotides matching TRBD1. Material for sequencing was naive CD8+ T cells from blood, with Jurkat cell RNA spiked in. As for subset: FACS-sorted CD8+CD4-CCR7+CD45RA+ naive T cells. The clonotype was recovered from a human donor in good health. Some libraries in this study had Jurkat cell RNA spiked in. The chain's CDR3 is CASRRDSLNEKLFF. In DNA, the CDR3 is TGTGCCAGCAGAAGGGACAGTTTAAATGAAAAACTGTTTTTT.